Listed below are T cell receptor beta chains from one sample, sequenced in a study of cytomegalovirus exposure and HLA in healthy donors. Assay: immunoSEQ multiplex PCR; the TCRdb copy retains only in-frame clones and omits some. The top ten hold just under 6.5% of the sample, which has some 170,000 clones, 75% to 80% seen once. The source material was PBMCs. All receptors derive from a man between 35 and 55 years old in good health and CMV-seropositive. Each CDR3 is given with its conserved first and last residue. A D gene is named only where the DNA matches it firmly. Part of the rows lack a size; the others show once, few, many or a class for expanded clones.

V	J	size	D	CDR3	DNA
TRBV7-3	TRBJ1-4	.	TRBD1	CARPRETGADGNEKLFF	TGTGCCAGACCTCGCGAGACAGGGGCGGACGGTAATGAAAAACTGTTTTTT
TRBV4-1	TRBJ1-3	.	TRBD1	CASSQGSGTGPGNTIYF	TGCGCCAGCAGCCAAGGTTCCGGGACAGGGCCCGGAAACACCATATATTTT
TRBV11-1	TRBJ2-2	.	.	CASSRQTGNTGELFF	TGTGCCAGCAGCCGGCAGACAGGGAACACCGGGGAGCTGTTTTTT
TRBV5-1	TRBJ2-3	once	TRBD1	CASSIGTGPSTDTQYF	TGCGCCAGCAGCATTGGGACAGGTCCTAGCACAGATACGCAGTATTTT
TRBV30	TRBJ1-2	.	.	CAWSVPIGYGYTF	TGTGCCTGGAGCGTCCCAATCGGGTATGGCTACACCTTC
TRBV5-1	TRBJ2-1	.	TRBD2	CASSLAGLAVSNEQFF	TGCGCCAGCAGCCTCGCGGGACTAGCGGTTTCTAATGAGCAGTTCTTC
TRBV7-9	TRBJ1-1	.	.	CASSLGQNTEAFF	TGTGCCAGCAGCTTAGGACAGAACACTGAAGCTTTCTTT
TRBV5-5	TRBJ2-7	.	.	CASSVTWTVTYEQYF	TGTGCCAGCAGCGTAACCTGGACAGTGACCTACGAGCAGTACTTC
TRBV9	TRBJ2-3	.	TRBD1	CATKRDSFTDTQYF	TGTGCCACAAAACGGGACAGCTTCACAGATACGCAGTATTTT
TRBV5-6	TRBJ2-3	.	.	CASSLGETDTQYF	TGTGCCAGCAGCTTGGGAGAAACAGATACGCAGTATTTT
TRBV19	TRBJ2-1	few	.	CASRGAGVEYNEQFF	TGTGCCAGCCGGGGGGCAGGGGTGGAGTACAATGAGCAGTTCTTC
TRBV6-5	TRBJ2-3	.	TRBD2	CASSYGAGGRTDTQYF	TGTGCCAGCAGTTACGGGGCGGGAGGCCGCACAGATACGCAGTATTTT
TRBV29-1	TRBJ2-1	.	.	CSVQTPGTHNEQFF	TGCAGCGTCCAAACTCCGGGGACTCACAATGAGCAGTTCTTC
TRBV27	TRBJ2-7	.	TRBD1	CASSPRGQSSYEQYF	TGTGCCAGCAGCCCCCGGGGACAGAGCTCCTACGAGCAGTACTTC
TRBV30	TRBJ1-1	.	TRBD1	CAWSKGGPEAFF	TGTGCCTGGAGTAAAGGGGGCCCTGAAGCTTTCTTT
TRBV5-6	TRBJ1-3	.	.	CASSRRNSGNTIYF	TGTGCCAGCAGCCGGAGGAATTCTGGAAACACCATATATTTT
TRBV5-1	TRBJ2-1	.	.	CASSLSIQSYNEQFF	TGCGCCAGCAGCTTGTCTATCCAATCCTACAATGAGCAGTTCTTC
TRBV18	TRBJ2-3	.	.	CASSLTVLLNTDTQYF	TGTGCCAGCTCACTGACAGTGCTTCTGAACACAGATACGCAGTATTTT
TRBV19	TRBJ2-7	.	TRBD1	CASSQDRGEQYF	TGTGCCAGTAGTCAGGACAGGGGTGAGCAGTACTTC
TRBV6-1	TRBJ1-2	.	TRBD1	CASSVGTGTYGYTF	TGTGCCAGCAGTGTAGGGACAGGAACCTATGGCTACACCTTC
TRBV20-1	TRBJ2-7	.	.	CSAARAYEQYF	TGCAGTGCTGCCCGTGCGTACGAGCAGTACTTC
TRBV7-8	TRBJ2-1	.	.	CASSLGGREQFF	TGTGCCAGCAGCTTAGGGGGCCGGGAGCAGTTCTTC
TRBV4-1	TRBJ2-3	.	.	CASSQELQGIDTQYF	TGCGCCAGCAGCCAAGAGTTGCAGGGGATTGATACGCAGTATTTT
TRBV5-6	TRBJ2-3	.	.	CASSWKGVSGGPTDTQYF	TGTGCCAGCAGCTGGAAAGGGGTGTCTGGGGGCCCCACAGATACGCAGTATTTT
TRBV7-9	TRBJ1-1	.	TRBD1	CASSPGIGQGVVDTEAFF	TGTGCCAGCAGCCCAGGGATAGGGCAGGGGGTTGTGGACACTGAAGCTTTCTTT
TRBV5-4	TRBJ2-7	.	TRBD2	CASSLAQTSGSYEQYF	TGTGCCAGCAGCTTGGCCCAGACTAGCGGTTCCTACGAGCAGTACTTC
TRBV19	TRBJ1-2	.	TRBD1	CASSKDRADPGYTF	TGTGCCAGTAGTAAGGACAGGGCGGACCCTGGCTACACCTTC
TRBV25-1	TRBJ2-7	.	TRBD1	CASSYPGGLSYEQYF	TGTGCCAGCAGTTATCCAGGGGGCTTGTCCTACGAGCAGTACTTC
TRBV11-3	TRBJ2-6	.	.	CASSLLGVGANGLTF	TGTGCCAGCAGCTTACTAGGGGTGGGGGCCAACGGCCTGACTTTC
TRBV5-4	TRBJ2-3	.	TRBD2	CASSLSGRSTQYF	TGTGCCAGCAGCCTGAGCGGGAGATCTACGCAGTATTTT
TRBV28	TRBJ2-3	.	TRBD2	CASSGTSGSIKDTQYF	TGTGCCAGCAGCGGGACTAGCGGGAGTATTAAAGATACGCAGTATTTT
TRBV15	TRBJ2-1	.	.	CATSRDASGLYNEQFF	TGTGCCACCAGCAGAGATGCCTCAGGGCTCTACAATGAGCAGTTCTTC
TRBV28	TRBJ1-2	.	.	CASSYRRGGYGYTF	TGTGCCAGCAGTTATAGGAGGGGGGGTTATGGCTACACCTTC
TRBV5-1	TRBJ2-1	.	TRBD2	CASGTGTSGSYEQFF	TGCGCCAGCGGAACCGGGACTAGCGGGAGTTATGAGCAGTTCTTC
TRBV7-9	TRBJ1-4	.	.	CASSFLGVNEKLFF	TGTGCCAGCAGCTTTCTAGGGGTTAATGAAAAACTGTTTTTT
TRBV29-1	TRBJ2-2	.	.	CSAGKGTGELFF	TGCAGCGCGGGAAAGGGCACCGGGGAGCTGTTTTTT
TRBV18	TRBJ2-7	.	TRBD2	CASSPGGAGVGIGQYF	TGTGCCAGCTCACCCGGAGGAGCGGGAGTGGGAATAGGGCAGTACTTC
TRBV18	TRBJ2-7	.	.	CASSPGAGTYEQYF	TGTGCCAGCTCACCGGGGGCTGGGACCTACGAGCAGTACTTC
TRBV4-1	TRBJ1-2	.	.	CASSQALRGSGGYTF	TGCGCCAGCAGCCAAGCCCTAAGGGGGAGCGGTGGCTACACCTTC
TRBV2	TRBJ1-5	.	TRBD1	CASSGQGAVQPQHF	TGTGCCAGCAGCGGACAGGGGGCTGTTCAGCCCCAGCATTTT
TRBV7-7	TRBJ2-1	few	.	CASSLNGDYNEQFF	TGTGCTAGCAGCTTAAACGGGGACTACAATGAGCAGTTCTTC
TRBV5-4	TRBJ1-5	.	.	CASSPSGGFGQPQHF	TGTGCCAGCAGCCCCAGCGGTGGCTTCGGACAGCCCCAGCATTTT
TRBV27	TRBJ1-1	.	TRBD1	CASSLRYLGQTNTEAFF	TGTGCCAGCAGTTTACGCTATTTGGGACAGACTAACACTGAAGCTTTCTTT
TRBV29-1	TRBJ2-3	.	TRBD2	CSVDGLAGGVDTQYF	TGCAGCGTTGATGGGTTAGCGGGAGGTGTTGATACGCAGTATTTT
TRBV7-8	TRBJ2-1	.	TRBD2	CASSLSGRGTYNEQFF	TGTGCCAGCAGCTTAAGCGGGAGGGGCACCTACAATGAGCAGTTCTTC
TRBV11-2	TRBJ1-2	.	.	CASSLVGGNYGYTF	TGTGCCAGCAGCTTAGTCGGGGGGAACTATGGCTACACCTTC
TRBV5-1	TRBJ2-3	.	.	CASSLAPGVDTDTQYF	TGCGCCAGCAGCTTGGCTCCGGGAGTCGACACAGATACGCAGTATTTT
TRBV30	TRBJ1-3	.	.	CAWRLDRRERNTIYF	TGTGCCTGGAGGCTAGACAGGAGAGAAAGAAACACCATATATTTT
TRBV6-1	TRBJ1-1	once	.	CASSEVYGEAFF	TGTGCCAGCAGTGAAGTATACGGTGAAGCTTTCTTT
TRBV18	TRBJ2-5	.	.	CASSPPLAEETQYF	TGTGCCAGCTCACCACCTTTAGCAGAAGAGACCCAGTACTTC
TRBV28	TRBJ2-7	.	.	CASSSIQPWDEQYF	TGTGCCAGCAGTTCTATACAGCCTTGGGACGAGCAGTACTTC
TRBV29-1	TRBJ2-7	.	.	CSVDTNSYEQYF	TGCAGCGTTGATACCAACAGCTACGAGCAGTACTTC
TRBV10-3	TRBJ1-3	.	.	CAIQDRQRSGNTIYF	TGTGCCATCCAGGACAGACAGCGCTCTGGAAACACCATATATTTT
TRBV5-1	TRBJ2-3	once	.	CASSPAQGVSTDTQYF	TGCGCCAGCAGCCCGGCCCAGGGCGTGAGCACAGATACGCAGTATTTT